This T cell receptor (beta chain) was recovered during a study of shared clonotypes between healthy human individuals. Sequencing was performed with immunoSEQ multiplex PCR; in TCRdb, only in-frame clones are kept and a portion is missing. The repertoire consists of more than 550,000 clones, with roughly 94% occurring once and the leading ten covering about a quarter. This CDR3 is 13 amino acids long. Germline V gives CDR1 SQVTM, CDR2 ANQGSEA. Trimming removed 3 bases at V and 6 bases at J, with 14 bases between. Terminally differentiated effector memory CD45RA+ cells were excluded by CCR7 positive selection of CD45RO-negative cells.

The rearrangement joins TRBV29-1 to TRBJ1-1; a weak D match, TRBD1 (5 bases). The source of this sequence is a man between 25 and 39 years old in good health. The sample taken for sequencing was naive CD8+ T cells sorted from blood. The CDR3 loop is CSVDPGSVSEAFF. DNA of the CDR3: TGCAGCGTTGACCCAGGGTCGGTCTCTGAAGCTTTCTTT.